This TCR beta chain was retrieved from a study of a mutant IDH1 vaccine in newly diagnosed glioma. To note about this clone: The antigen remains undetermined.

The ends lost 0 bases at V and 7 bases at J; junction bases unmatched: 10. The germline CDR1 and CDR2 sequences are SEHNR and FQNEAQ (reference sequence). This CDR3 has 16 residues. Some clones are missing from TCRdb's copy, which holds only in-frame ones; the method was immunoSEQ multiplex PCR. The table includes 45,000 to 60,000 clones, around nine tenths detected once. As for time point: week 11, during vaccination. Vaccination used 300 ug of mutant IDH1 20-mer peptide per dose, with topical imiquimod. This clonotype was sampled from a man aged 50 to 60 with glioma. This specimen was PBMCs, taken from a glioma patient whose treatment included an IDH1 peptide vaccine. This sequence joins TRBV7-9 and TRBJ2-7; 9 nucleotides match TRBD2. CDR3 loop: CASSLALNEREVEQYF. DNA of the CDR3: TGTGCCAGCAGCTTAGCGCTCAACGAGCGGGAGGTTGAGCAGTACTTC.